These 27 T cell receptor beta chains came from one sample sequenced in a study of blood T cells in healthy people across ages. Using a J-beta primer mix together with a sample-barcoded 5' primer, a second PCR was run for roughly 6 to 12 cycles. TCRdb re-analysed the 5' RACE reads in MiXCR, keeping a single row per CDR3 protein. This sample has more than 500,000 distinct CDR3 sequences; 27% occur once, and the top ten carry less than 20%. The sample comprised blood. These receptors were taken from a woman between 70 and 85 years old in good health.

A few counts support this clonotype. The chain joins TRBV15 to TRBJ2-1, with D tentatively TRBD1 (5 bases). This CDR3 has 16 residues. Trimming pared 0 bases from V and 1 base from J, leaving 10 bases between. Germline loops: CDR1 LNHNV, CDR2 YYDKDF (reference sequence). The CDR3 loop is CATSRDWGHSYNEQFF. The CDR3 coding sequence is TGTGCCACCAGCAGAGATTGGGGCCATTCCTACAATGAGCAGTTCTTC.

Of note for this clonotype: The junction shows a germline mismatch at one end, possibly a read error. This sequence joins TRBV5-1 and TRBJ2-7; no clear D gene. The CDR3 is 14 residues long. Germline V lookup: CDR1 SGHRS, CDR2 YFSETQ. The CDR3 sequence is CANSLDGVSYEQYF. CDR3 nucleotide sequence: TGCGCCAACAGCTTGGATGGAGTCTCCTACGAGCAGTACTTC. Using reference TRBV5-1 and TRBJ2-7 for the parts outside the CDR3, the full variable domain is KAGVTQTPRYLIKTRGQQVTLSCSPISGHRSVSWYQQTPGQGLQFLFEYFSETQRNKGNFPGRFSGRQFSNSRSEMNVSTLELGDSALYLCANSLDGVSYEQYFGPGTRLTVT.

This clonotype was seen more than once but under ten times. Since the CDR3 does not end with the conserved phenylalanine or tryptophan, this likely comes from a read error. The CDR3: CASSDGQGGYQPQHS. For the CDR3, the DNA is TGTGCCAGCAGCGACGGACAGGGGGGCTACCAGCCCCAGCATTCT. The genes are TRBV4-2 and TRBJ1-5; 10 nucleotides match TRBD1. The CDR3 sequence is 15 residues long. Unmatched junction bases numbered 8, after V lost 5 bases and J lost 7 bases. The germline V gene encodes CDR1 LGHNA and CDR2 YNFKEQ.

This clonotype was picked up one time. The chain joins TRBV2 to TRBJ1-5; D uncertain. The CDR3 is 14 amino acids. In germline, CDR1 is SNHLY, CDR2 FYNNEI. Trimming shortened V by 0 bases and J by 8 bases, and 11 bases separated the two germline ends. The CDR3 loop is CASSEALDAEPQHF. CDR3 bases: TGTGCCAGCAGTGAAGCGCTGGATGCCGAGCCCCAGCATTTT. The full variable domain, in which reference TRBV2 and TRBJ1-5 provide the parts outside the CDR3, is EPEVTQTPSHQVTQMGQEVILRCVPISNHLYFYWYRQILGQKVEFLVSFYNNEISEKSEIFDDQFSVERPDGSNFTLKIRSTKLEDSAMYFCASSEALDAEPQHFGDGTRLSIL.

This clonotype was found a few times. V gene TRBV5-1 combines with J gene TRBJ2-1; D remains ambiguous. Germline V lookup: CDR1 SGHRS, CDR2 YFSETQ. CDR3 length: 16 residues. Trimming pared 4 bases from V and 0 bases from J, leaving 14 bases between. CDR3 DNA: TGCGCCAGCAGCAGTCGCCAGGCTGGCTCCTACAATGAGCAGTTCTTC. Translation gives CASSSRQAGSYNEQFF.

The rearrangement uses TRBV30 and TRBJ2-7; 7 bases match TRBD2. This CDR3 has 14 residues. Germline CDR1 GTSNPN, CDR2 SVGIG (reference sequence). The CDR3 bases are TGTGCTTTGGGGGGGGGAGCAGGGACCTACGAGCAGTACTTC. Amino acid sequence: CALGGGAGTYEQYF.

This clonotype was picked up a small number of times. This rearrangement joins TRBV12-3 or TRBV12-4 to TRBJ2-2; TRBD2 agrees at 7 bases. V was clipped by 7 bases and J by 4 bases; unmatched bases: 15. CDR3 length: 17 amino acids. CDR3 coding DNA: TGTGCCAGCAAGGATGTAGTGGGGGGGGTCATCACCGGGGAGCTGTTTTTT. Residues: CASKDVVGGVITGELFF.

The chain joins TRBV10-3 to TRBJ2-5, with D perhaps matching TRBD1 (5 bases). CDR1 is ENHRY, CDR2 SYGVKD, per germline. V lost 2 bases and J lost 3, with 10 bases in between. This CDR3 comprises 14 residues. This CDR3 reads CAISEAGQEETQYF. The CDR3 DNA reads TGTGCCATCAGTGAGGCTGGACAAGAAGAGACCCAGTACTTC.

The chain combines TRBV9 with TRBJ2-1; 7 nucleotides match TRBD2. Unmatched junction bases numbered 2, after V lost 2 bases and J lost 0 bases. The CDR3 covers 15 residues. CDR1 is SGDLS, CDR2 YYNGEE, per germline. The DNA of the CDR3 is TGTGCCAGCAGCGTCGGACTAGACTCCTACAATGAGCAGTTCTTC. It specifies CASSVGLDSYNEQFF.

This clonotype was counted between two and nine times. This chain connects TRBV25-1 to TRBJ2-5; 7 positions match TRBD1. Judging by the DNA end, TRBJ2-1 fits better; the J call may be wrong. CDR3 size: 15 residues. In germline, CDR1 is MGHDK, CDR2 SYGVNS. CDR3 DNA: TGTGCCAGCAGCCGACCAGGGGGACCTTACAATGAGCAGTTCTTC. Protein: CASSRPGGPYNEQFF.

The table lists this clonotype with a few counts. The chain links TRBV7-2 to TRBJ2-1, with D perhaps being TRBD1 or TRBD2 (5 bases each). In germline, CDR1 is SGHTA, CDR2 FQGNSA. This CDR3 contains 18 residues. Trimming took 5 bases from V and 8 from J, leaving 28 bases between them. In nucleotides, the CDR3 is TGTGCCAGCAGCGCCTCCTCGGGGCTAGCCTTTCCCAGGGATGAGCAGTTCTTC. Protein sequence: CASSASSGLAFPRDEQFF.

CDR3 bases: TGTGCCAGCAGCTTAGCCACGGGAATCTCTGGAAACACCATATATTTT. This gives the protein CASSLATGISGNTIYF. The V and J genes are TRBV7-9 and TRBJ1-3; D call uncertain. CDR3 length: 16 residues. Germline V CDR1 and CDR2: SEHNR, FQNEAQ (reference sequence). V was clipped by 0 bases and J by 0 bases, with 9 bases between them.

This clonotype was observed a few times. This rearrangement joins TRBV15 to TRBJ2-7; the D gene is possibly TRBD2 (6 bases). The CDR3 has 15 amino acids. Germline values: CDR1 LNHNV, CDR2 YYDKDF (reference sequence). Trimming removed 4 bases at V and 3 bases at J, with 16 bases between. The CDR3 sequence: CATSKRVEAHYEQYF. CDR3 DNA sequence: TGTGCCACCAGCAAGCGGGTGGAGGCCCACTACGAGCAGTACTTC. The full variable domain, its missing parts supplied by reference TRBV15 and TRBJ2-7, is DAMVIQNPRYQVTQFGKPVTLSCSQTLNHNVMYWYQQKSSQAPKLLFHYYDKDFNNEADTPDNFQSRRPNTSFCFLDIRSPGLGDTAMYLCATSKRVEAHYEQYFGPGTRLTVT.

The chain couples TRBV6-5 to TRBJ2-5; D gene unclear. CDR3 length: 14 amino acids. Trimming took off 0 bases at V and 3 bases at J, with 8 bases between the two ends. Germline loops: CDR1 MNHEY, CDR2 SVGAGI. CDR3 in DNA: TGTGCCAGCAGTTACTCCCTACAAGAAGAGACCCAGTACTTC. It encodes CASSYSLQEETQYF.

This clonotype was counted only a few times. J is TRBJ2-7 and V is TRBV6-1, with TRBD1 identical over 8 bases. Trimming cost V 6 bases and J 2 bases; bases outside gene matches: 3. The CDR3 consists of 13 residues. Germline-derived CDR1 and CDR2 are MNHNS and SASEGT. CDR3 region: CASRLQGAYEQYF. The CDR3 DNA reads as TGTGCCAGCAGACTACAGGGGGCCTACGAGCAGTACTTC.

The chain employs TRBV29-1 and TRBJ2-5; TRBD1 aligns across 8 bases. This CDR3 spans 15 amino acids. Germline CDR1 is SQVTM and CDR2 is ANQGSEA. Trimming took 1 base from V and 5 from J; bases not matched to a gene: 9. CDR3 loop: CSVEGVQGVGETQYF. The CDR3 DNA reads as TGCAGCGTTGAAGGGGTACAGGGGGTAGGGGAGACCCAGTACTTC.

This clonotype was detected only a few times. The CDR3 is CASRLTGPYEQYF. The CDR3, as DNA: TGTGCCAGCAGGCTGACAGGCCCCTACGAGCAGTACTTC. The V call is TRBV12-3 or TRBV12-4, the J call TRBJ2-7; D might be TRBD1 (6 bases). The V end lost 6 bases, the J end lost 2 bases, and 11 bases lay between the germline ends. The CDR3 extends over 13 amino acids.

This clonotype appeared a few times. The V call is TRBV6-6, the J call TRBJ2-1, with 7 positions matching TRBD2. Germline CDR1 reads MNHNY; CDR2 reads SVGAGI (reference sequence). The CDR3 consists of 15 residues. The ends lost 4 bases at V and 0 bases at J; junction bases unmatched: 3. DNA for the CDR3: TGTGCCAGCAGTTCCGGGGGGACCTCCTACAATGAGCAGTTCTTC. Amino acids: CASSSGGTSYNEQFF.

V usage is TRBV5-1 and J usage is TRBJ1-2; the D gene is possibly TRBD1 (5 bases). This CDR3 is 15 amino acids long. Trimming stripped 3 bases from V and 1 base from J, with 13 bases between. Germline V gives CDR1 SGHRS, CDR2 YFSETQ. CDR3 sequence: CASSYQGGLNYGYTF. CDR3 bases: TGCGCCAGCAGCTATCAGGGAGGGCTTAACTATGGCTACACCTTC.

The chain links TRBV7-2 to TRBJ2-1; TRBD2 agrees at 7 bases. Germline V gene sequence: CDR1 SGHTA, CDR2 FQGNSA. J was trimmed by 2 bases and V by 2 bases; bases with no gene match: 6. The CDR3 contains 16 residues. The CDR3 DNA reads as TGTGCCAGCAGCTTACGGTCTAGCGGTACCTACAATGAGCAGTTCTTC. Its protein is CASSLRSSGTYNEQFF.

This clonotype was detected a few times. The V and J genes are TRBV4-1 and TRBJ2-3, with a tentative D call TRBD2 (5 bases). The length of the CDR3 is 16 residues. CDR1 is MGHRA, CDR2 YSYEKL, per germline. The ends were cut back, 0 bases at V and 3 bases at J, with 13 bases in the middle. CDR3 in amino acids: CASSQEPSGLTDTQYF. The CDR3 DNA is TGCGCCAGCAGCCAAGAACCCAGCGGTCTAACAGATACGCAGTATTTT.

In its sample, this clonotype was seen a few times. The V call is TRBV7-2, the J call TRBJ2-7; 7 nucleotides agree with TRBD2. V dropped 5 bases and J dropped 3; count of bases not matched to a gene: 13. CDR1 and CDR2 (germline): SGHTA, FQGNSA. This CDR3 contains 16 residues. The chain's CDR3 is CASSPKWGGTHYEQYF. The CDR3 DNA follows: TGTGCCAGCAGCCCAAAGTGGGGGGGGACCCACTACGAGCAGTACTTC.

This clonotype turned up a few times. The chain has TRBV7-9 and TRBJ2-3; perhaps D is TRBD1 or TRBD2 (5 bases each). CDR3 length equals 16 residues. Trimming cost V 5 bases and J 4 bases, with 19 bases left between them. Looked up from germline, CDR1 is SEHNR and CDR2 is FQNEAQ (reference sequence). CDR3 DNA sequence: TGTGCCAGCAGCGGACCGGGACGAGAACTCCCAGATACGCAGTATTTT. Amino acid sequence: CASSGPGRELPDTQYF.

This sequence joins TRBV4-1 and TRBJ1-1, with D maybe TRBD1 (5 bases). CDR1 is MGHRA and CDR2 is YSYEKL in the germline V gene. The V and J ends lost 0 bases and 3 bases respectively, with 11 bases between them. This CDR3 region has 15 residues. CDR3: CASSQDRVEYTEAFF. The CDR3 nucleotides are TGCGCCAGCAGCCAAGACAGGGTGGAGTACACTGAAGCTTTCTTT.

The CDR3 protein is CASAPGSGELFF. DNA for the CDR3: TGTGCCAGCGCCCCAGGATCCGGGGAGCTGTTTTTT. The chain uses TRBV7-3 and TRBJ2-2, with D hard to call. Trimming stripped 8 bases from V and 6 bases from J, with 10 bases between. The CDR3 sequence is 12 residues long. Germline V gene lookup returns CDR1 SGHTA and CDR2 FQGTGA.

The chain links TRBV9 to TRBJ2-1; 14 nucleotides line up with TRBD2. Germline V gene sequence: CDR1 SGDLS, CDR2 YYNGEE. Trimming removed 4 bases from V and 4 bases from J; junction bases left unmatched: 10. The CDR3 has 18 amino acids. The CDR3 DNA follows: TGTGCCAGCAGCCTCGGACTAGCGGGGGGTACGTGGTACAATGAGCAGTTCTTC. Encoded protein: CASSLGLAGGTWYNEQFF.

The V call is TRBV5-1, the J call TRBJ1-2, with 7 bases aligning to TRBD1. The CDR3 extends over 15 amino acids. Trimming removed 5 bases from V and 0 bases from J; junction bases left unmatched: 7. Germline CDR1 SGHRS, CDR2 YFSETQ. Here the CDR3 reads CASSGTANPNYGYTF. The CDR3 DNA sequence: TGCGCCAGCAGTGGGACAGCTAATCCTAACTATGGCTACACCTTC.